This T cell receptor beta chain stems from a study of cytomegalovirus exposure and HLA in healthy donors. PCR employed 60 Vbeta and 13 Jbeta primers. Produced via immunoSEQ multiplex PCR; TCRdb's table is partial and in-frame only. Of some 120,000 clones detected, 65% to 85% appear once; the ten largest clones hold roughly 3%. The germline V gene has CDR1 LGHNA and CDR2 YSLEER. The junction had 9 bases not matched to a gene; V was cut back by 0 bases and J by 3 bases. This CDR3 has 18 residues. This TCR derives from a woman in her forties in good health and CMV-seropositive. This rearrangement joins TRBV4-3 to TRBJ1-3, with 9 bases matching TRBD1. The sample consisted of PBMCs. CDR3 bases: TGCGCCAGCAGCCAAGACCCCCCCGACAGGGGGTATGGAAACACCATATATTTT. It yields the protein CASSQDPPDRGYGNTIYF.